This T cell receptor (beta chain) stems from a study of vaccination effects on CD4 cells after COVID-19. The wider study: Peptides at roughly 10 ug/ml and IL-2 at 10 IU/ml were added to a few million PBMC per well.

Generated by immunoSEQ multiplex PCR, the TCRdb table keeps only in-frame clones and is missing some. Of approximately 74,000 clones in the sample, roughly 73% are singletons; the top ten hold about 2%. CDR3 size: 13 residues. V was clipped by 2 bases and J by 9 bases, with 12 bases between them. Germline CDR1 is MNHEY and CDR2 is SVGAGI. This clone was counted only a few times. What it binds is not known. The authors isolated CD4+ T cells after less than eleven days of culture. All participants had two doses of either the BNT162b2 or mRNA-1273 vaccine. At days 3 and 7, half of the medium was exchanged for IL-2 medium.

This clonotype was sampled from a human donor who received a COVID-19 vaccine. Sequences were derived from CD4+ T cells from PBMCs cultured without peptide, sampled after COVID-19 vaccination. This chain uses TRBV6-5 with TRBJ2-3; D is ambiguous. The DNA of the CDR3 is TGTGCCAGCAGTTACGATCCCCGGGCGACGCAGTATTTT. Translation gives CASSYDPRATQYF.